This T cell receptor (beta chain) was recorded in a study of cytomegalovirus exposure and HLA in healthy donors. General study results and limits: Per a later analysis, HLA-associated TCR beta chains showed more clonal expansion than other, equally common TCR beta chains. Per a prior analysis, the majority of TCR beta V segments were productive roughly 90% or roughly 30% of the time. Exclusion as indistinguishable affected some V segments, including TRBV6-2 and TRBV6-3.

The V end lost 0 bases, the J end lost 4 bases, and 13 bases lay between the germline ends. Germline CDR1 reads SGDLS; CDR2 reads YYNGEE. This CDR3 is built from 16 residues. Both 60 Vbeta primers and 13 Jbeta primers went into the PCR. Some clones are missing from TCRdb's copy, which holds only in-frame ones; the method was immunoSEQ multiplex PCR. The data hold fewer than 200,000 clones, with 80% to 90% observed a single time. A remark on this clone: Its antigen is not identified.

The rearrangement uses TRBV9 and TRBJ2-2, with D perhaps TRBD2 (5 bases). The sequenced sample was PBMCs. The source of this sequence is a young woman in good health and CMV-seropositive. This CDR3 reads CASSVAVGVSTGELFF. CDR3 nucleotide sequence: TGTGCCAGCAGCGTAGCTGTCGGGGTGAGCACCGGGGAGCTGTTTTTT.